This T cell receptor (beta chain) was profiled in a study of preoperative IRX-2 immunotherapy in early breast cancer. Libraries were prepared by immunoSEQ multiplex PCR; TCRdb keeps only in-frame clonotypes and omits some of them. The sample shows around 28,000 clones, about 77% of them seen only once. J was trimmed by 4 bases and V by 3 bases; bases with no gene match: 7. The germline gives CDR1 LNHDA, CDR2 SQIVND (reference sequence). The CDR3 length is 15 residues. Regarding treatment: preoperative locoregional IRX-2 cytokine immunotherapy. Preoperative locoregional IRX-2 cytokine immunotherapy was tested in the phase Ib source study.

The TCR comes from a human donor with breast cancer. This sequence joins TRBV19 and TRBJ1-2; 8 positions agree with TRBD1. Sequences were derived from lymph node tissue, sampled before IRX-2 immunotherapy. DNA for the CDR3: TGTGCCAGTAGTATGCCGGGACAGGCAAGCTATGGCTACACCTTC. Protein product: CASSMPGQASYGYTF.